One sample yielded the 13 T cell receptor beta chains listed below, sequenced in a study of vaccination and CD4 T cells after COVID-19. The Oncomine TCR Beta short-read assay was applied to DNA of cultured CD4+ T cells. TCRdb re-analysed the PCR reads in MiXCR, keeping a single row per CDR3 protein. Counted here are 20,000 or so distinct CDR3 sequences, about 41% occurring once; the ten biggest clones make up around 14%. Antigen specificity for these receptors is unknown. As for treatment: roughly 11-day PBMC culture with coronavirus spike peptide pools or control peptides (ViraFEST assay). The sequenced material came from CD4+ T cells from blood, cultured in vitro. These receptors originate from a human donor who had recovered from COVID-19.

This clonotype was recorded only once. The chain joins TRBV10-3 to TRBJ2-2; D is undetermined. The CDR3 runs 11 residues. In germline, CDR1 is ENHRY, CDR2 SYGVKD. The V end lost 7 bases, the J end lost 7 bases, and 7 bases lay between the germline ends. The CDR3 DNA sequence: TGTGCCATCAAGGACGACGGGGAGCTGTTTTTT. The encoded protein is CAIKDDGELFF.

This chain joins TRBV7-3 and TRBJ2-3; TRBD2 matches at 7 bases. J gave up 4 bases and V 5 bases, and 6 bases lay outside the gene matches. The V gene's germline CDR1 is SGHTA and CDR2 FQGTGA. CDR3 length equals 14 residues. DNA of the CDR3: TGTGCCAGCAGCCCCTACGCGGGGGCAGATACGCAGTATTTT. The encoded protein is CASSPYAGADTQYF.

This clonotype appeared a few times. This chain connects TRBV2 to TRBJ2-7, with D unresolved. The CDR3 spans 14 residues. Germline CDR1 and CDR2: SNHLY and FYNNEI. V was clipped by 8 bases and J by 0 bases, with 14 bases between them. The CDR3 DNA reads TGTGCCAGCCTACCCCGGCGAGACTCCTACGAGCAGTACTTC. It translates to CASLPRRDSYEQYF.

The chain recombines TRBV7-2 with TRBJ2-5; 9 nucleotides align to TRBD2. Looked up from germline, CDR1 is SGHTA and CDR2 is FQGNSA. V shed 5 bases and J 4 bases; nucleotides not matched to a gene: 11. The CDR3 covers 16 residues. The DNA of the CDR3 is TGTGCCAGCAGCCGAGGCAGGCGGGGGGGCCGAGAGACCCAGTACTTC. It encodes CASSRGRRGGRETQYF.

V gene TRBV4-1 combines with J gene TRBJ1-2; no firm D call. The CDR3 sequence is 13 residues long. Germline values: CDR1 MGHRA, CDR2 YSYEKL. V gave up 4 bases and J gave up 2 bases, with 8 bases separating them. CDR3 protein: CASSLEANYGYTF. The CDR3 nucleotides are TGCGCCAGCAGCCTCGAGGCAAACTATGGCTACACCTTC.

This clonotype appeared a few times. CDR3 sequence reads: CASSYPGGTGELFF. The CDR3 DNA is TGTGCCAGCAGTTACCCGGGTGGTACCGGGGAGCTGTTTTTT. The rearrangement uses TRBV6-5 and TRBJ2-2; no firm D call. V lost 2 bases, J lost 5 bases, and 9 bases lay in between. CDR1 is MNHEY, CDR2 SVGAGI, per germline. The CDR3 covers 14 residues.

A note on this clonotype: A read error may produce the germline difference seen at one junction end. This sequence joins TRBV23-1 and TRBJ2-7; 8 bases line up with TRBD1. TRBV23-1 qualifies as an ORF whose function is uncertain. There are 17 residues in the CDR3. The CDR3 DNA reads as TGCGCCAGCAGTCCCCCCAATCCCGGGACAGCAGGGGGCGCTGGCCCTTTC. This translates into CASSPPNPGTAGGAGPF.

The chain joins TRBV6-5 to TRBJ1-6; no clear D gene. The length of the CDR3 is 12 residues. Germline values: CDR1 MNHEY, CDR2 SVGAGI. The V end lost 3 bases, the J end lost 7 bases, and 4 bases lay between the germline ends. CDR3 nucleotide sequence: TGTGCCAGCAGTTATGCGAATTCACCCCTCCACTTT. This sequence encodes CASSYANSPLHF.

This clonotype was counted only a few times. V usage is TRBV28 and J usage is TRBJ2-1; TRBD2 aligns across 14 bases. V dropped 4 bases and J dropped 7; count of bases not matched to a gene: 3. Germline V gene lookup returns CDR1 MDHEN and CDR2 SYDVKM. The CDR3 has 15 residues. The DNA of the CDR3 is TGTGCCAGCAGTTCCGGACTAGCGGGAGGAAATGAGCAGTTCTTC. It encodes CASSSGLAGGNEQFF.

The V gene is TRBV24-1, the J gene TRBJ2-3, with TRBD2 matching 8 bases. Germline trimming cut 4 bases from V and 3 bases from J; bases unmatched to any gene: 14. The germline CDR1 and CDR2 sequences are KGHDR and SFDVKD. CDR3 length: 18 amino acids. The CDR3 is CATSDPTLGLASTDTQYF. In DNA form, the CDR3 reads TGTGCCACCAGTGACCCAACCCTAGGACTAGCCAGTACAGATACGCAGTATTTT.

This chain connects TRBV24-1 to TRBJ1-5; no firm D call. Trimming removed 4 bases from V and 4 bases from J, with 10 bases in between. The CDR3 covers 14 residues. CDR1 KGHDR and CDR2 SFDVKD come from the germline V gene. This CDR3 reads CATSEDNTNQPQHF. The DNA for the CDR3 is TGTGCCACCAGTGAGGATAACACAAATCAGCCCCAGCATTTT.

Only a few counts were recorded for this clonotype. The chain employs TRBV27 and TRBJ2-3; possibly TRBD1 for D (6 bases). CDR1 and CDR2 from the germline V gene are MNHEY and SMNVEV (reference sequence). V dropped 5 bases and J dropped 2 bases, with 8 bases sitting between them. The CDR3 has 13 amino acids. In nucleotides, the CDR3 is TGTGCCAGCAGTCAGGGGTTCACAGATACGCAGTATTTT. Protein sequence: CASSQGFTDTQYF.

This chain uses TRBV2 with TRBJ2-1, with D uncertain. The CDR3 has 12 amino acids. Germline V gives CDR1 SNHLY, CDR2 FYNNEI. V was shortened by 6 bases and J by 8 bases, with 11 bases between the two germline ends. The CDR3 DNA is TGTGCCAGCAGGCCCAGGATCGATGAGCAGTTCTTC. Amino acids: CASRPRIDEQFF.